The text below deals with one T cell receptor (beta chain). CDR1 is SGHNT, CDR2 YENEEA, per germline. There are 17 residues in the CDR3. The ends lost 4 bases at V and 6 bases at J; junction bases unmatched: 13. These data originate in a study of blood T cell repertoires in COVID-19. Some clones are missing from TCRdb's copy, which holds only in-frame ones; the method was immunoSEQ multiplex PCR. This repertoire shows some 300,000 clones, roughly 90% found once; its top ten account for approximately 2.9%. Assignments of participants to cohorts depended upon their own reported clinical history. This sequence joins TRBV11-3 and TRBJ2-1; 9 bases align to TRBD1. The origin of this receptor is a woman in her forties or fifties who had been exposed to COVID-19. Sequenced: PBMCs or T cells enriched from blood (not recorded which). CDR3 coding DNA: TGTGCCAGCAGCTCAGTCTGGGGACAGGGATCCCGCAATGAGCAGTTCTTC. It translates to CASSSVWGQGSRNEQFF.